This TCR beta chain was observed in a study of T cells after yellow fever vaccination. Germline CDR1 is SEHNR and CDR2 is FQNEAQ (reference sequence). With 8 bases clipped from V and 5 bases from J, the junction kept 9 bases outside the gene matches. The CDR3 contains 15 residues. TCRdb re-called the 5' RACE reads with MiXCR, one entry per CDR3 protein. The sample has hundreds of thousands of distinct CDR3 sequences, approximately 12% seen once; the top ten hold around 15%. The chain recombines TRBV7-9 with TRBJ2-5; 12 bases match TRBD2. Sequenced material: PBMCs, taken on the day of the yellow fever booster vaccination. The clonotype originates from a man aged 25-45 years who received the YFV17D yellow fever vaccine. The CDR3 nucleotides read TGTGCCAGCGGCCCGAGACTAGCGGGAGTTGAGACCCAGTACTTC. This codes for CASGPRLAGVETQYF.